This is a list of T cell receptor beta chains from one sample in a study of human T cells and chemical hapten exposure. TCRdb called the RACE reads again in MiXCR, with one record for every CDR3 protein. The table lists some 330,000 distinct CDR3 sequences, 5% to 6.5% of them singletons. Sequenced material: whole blood, taken in connection with sensitization to the hapten diphenylcyclopropenone (DPC). Receptors originate from a woman under 30 with alopecia areata. Some clones in this sample may be carry-over from other donors' samples. Each CDR3 is given with its conserved first and last residue. Fields, in order: clone size, D gene, J gene, V gene, CDR3 DNA, CDR3 protein. A D gene is named only where the DNA matches it firmly. Clone size appears in some rows only: once, few, many, or a class for an expanded clone.

size: many
D: TRBD1
J: TRBJ2-7
V: TRBV24-1
DNA: TGTGCCACCAGTGAAACAGGGGGCGGATACGAGCAGTACTTC
CDR3: CATSETGGGYEQYF

size: NA
D: TRBD1
J: TRBJ2-5
V: TRBV2
DNA: TGTGCCAGCAGTGAAATGGGTACAGGGGAACAAGAGACCCAGTACTTC
CDR3: CASSEMGTGEQETQYF

size: few
D: NA
J: TRBJ1-2
V: TRBV7-9
DNA: TGTGCCAGCAGCGCAGACTACAGCGACTATGGCTACACCTTC
CDR3: CASSADYSDYGYTF

size: NA
D: TRBD1
J: TRBJ2-7
V: TRBV6-1
DNA: TGTGCCAGCTGCTCGACAGGGGATAGCTCCTACGAGCAGTACTTC
CDR3: CASCSTGDSSYEQYF

size: many
D: TRBD2
J: TRBJ2-3
V: TRBV4-3
DNA: TGCGCCAGCAGCCAAACTAGCGGGGGGGCCACAGATACGCAGTATTTT
CDR3: CASSQTSGGATDTQYF

size: NA
D: NA
J: TRBJ1-6
V: TRBV12-3/TRBV12-4
DNA: TGTGCCAGCAGCCCGGACAGTTCACCCCTCCACTTT
CDR3: CASSPDSSPLHF

size: NA
D: NA
J: TRBJ2-1
V: TRBV6-1
DNA: TGTGCCAGCAGTGCAAACCCGACAGGATACAATGAGCAGTTCTTC
CDR3: CASSANPTGYNEQFF

size: many
D: NA
J: TRBJ1-2
V: TRBV5-1
DNA: TGCGCCAGCAGCTTGGAATACTATGGCTACACCTTC
CDR3: CASSLEYYGYTF

size: few
D: NA
J: TRBJ1-2
V: TRBV28
DNA: TGTGCCAGCAGTTTTACGGGGGGCTTATATGGCTACACCTTC
CDR3: CASSFTGGLYGYTF

size: NA
D: NA
J: TRBJ2-7
V: TRBV12-3/TRBV12-4
DNA: TGTGCCAGCAATCGGCCCAATAACCTCGAGCAGTACTTC
CDR3: CASNRPNNLEQYF

size: few
D: TRBD2
J: TRBJ2-7
V: TRBV20-1
DNA: TGCAGTGCTACCCCCGGACTAGCGGGGGGAAACTACGAGCAGTACTTC
CDR3: CSATPGLAGGNYEQYF

size: NA
D: NA
J: TRBJ1-1
V: TRBV11-1
DNA: TGTGCCAGCAGCGGGACTATTCAGAACACTGAAGCTTTCTTT
CDR3: CASSGTIQNTEAFF

size: NA
D: NA
J: TRBJ1-4
V: TRBV20-1
DNA: TGCAGTGCAAGAAACAACCGGGACACCGATGAAAAACTGTTTTTT
CDR3: CSARNNRDTDEKLFF

size: NA
D: NA
J: TRBJ2-3
V: TRBV12-3/TRBV12-4
DNA: TGTGCCAGCAGTTTAGTCAACAGGCGCACAGATACGCAGTATTTT
CDR3: CASSLVNRRTDTQYF

size: NA
D: NA
J: TRBJ2-1
V: TRBV10-2
DNA: TGCGCCAGCAGTAAAAATGGCAATGAGCAGTTCTTC
CDR3: CASSKNGNEQFF

size: few
D: TRBD2
J: TRBJ2-1
V: TRBV2
DNA: TGTGCCAGCAGTCCCCAGGGACTAGCTTACAATGAGCAGTTCTTC
CDR3: CASSPQGLAYNEQFF

size: few
D: TRBD1
J: TRBJ2-5
V: TRBV4-1
DNA: TGCGCCAGCAGCCCAGAGGGACAGGGCAGAGAGACCCAGTACTTC
CDR3: CASSPEGQGRETQYF

size: NA
D: NA
J: TRBJ2-7
V: TRBV6-1
DNA: TGTGCCAGCAGTGTCGGGGACGTACGCTCCTACGAGCAGTACTTC
CDR3: CASSVGDVRSYEQYF

size: few
D: NA
J: TRBJ1-1
V: TRBV20-1
DNA: TGCAGTGCTAGAGTAAACAGGCGTACTGAAGCTTTCTTT
CDR3: CSARVNRRTEAFF

size: few
D: TRBD2
J: TRBJ2-5
V: TRBV6-5
DNA: TGTGCCAGCAGTTACTCGCCGGCTAGCGGGGGGCAAGAGACCCAGTACTTC
CDR3: CASSYSPASGGQETQYF

size: many
D: TRBD1
J: TRBJ2-7
V: TRBV28
DNA: TGTGCCAGCAGACCCGGGACAGGGCAACCCTACGAGCAGTACTTC
CDR3: CASRPGTGQPYEQYF

size: NA
D: NA
J: TRBJ1-1
V: TRBV6-1
DNA: TGTGCCAGCAGTGAAGAGAGGGGGGGCACTGAAGCTTTCTTT
CDR3: CASSEERGGTEAFF

size: NA
D: NA
J: TRBJ2-3
V: TRBV9
DNA: TGTGCCAGCAGCGTAGTAGACTCTCCCGGTACGCAGTATTTT
CDR3: CASSVVDSPGTQYF

size: many
D: TRBD1
J: TRBJ2-7
V: TRBV10-3
DNA: TGTGCCATCAGTGATAGGGCGGACAGGGTTTACTCCTACGAGCAGTACTTC
CDR3: CAISDRADRVYSYEQYF

size: few
D: NA
J: TRBJ1-1
V: TRBV7-2
DNA: TGTGCCAGCAGCCCCGCCTACGGCACTGAAGCTTTCTTT
CDR3: CASSPAYGTEAFF

size: many
D: TRBD1
J: TRBJ2-1
V: TRBV14
DNA: TGTGCCAGCAGCCATTGGCGTAGACAGGGGGCGAGTGAGCAGTTCTTC
CDR3: CASSHWRRQGASEQFF

size: NA
D: NA
J: TRBJ1-2
V: TRBV29-1
DNA: TGCAGCGTTGAACGCTTTCGCGGGGATGGCTACACCTTC
CDR3: CSVERFRGDGYTF

size: many
D: TRBD2
J: TRBJ2-3
V: TRBV10-3
DNA: TGTGCCATCAGTGAGTCGTGGACTAGCGCTGTTGATACGCAGTATTTT
CDR3: CAISESWTSAVDTQYF

size: many
D: TRBD1
J: TRBJ2-7
V: TRBV27
DNA: TGTGCCAGCTCTCCCGGGACAGGGGATCGGGAGCAGTACTTC
CDR3: CASSPGTGDREQYF

size: NA
D: NA
J: TRBJ1-2
V: TRBV4-2
DNA: TGTGCCAGCAGCCAAGAAATTAACTATGGCTACACCTTC
CDR3: CASSQEINYGYTF

size: NA
D: NA
J: TRBJ1-4
V: TRBV7-2
DNA: TGTGCCAGCAGCTTAGATTGGGCGACAGGAACTAATGAAAAACTGTTTTTT
CDR3: CASSLDWATGTNEKLFF

size: few
D: NA
J: TRBJ1-2
V: TRBV4-1
DNA: TGCGCCAGCAGCCAAGTAGGAGGAGGTAATGGCTACACCTTC
CDR3: CASSQVGGGNGYTF

size: few
D: NA
J: TRBJ1-6
V: TRBV7-2
DNA: TGTGCCAGCAGCTTAAGGGCAGTCTATAATTCACCCCTCCACTTT
CDR3: CASSLRAVYNSPLHF

size: many
D: NA
J: TRBJ1-1
V: TRBV6-6
DNA: TGTGCCAGCAGTTACCTGGGGGCGGGCTCTGAAGCTTTCTTT
CDR3: CASSYLGAGSEAFF

size: many
D: TRBD2
J: TRBJ2-1
V: TRBV7-2
DNA: TGTGCCAGCCATCGAGCGGGGTCACACAATGAGCAGTTCTTC
CDR3: CASHRAGSHNEQFF

size: many
D: NA
J: TRBJ2-2
V: TRBV20-1
DNA: TGCAGTGCTAGAGTTATCGGGAACACCGGGGAGCTGTTTTTT
CDR3: CSARVIGNTGELFF

size: many
D: TRBD1
J: TRBJ2-1
V: TRBV4-1
DNA: TGCGCCAGCAGCCCGGAGGACAGGGATGAAGGGGAGTTCTTC
CDR3: CASSPEDRDEGEFF

size: many
D: NA
J: TRBJ2-1
V: TRBV20-1
DNA: TGCAGTGTAGGGACGGTATACAATGAGCAGTTCTTC
CDR3: CSVGTVYNEQFF

size: few
D: NA
J: TRBJ2-1
V: TRBV4-2
DNA: TGTGCCAGCAGCCAAGATCTGACGGGGAATGAGCAGTTCTTC
CDR3: CASSQDLTGNEQFF

size: NA
D: NA
J: TRBJ2-2
V: TRBV29-1
DNA: TGCAGCGTTGTTGCAGGAGACACCGGGGAGCTGTTTTTT
CDR3: CSVVAGDTGELFF

size: many
D: NA
J: TRBJ1-1
V: TRBV20-1
DNA: TGCAGTGCTAGAGATATACAGGGATCTGAAGCTTTCTTT
CDR3: CSARDIQGSEAFF

size: NA
D: NA
J: TRBJ2-6
V: TRBV13
DNA: TGTGCCAGCAGCGCACTAGGATGGGGGGCCTTCTCTGGGGCCAACGTCCTGACTTTC
CDR3: CASSALGWGAFSGANVLTF

size: NA
D: TRBD1
J: TRBJ1-6
V: TRBV20-1
DNA: TGCAGTGCTAGGGGACAGGGCAATTCACCCCTCCACTTT
CDR3: CSARGQGNSPLHF

size: few
D: NA
J: TRBJ2-3
V: TRBV19
DNA: TGTGCCAGTAGTGCGCCGGGTTTCACAGATACGCAGTATTTT
CDR3: CASSAPGFTDTQYF

size: few
D: NA
J: TRBJ1-5
V: TRBV28
DNA: TGTGCCAGCAGTTTACAGCTCAATCAGCCCCAGCATTTT
CDR3: CASSLQLNQPQHF

size: NA
D: NA
J: TRBJ1-1
V: TRBV5-5
DNA: TGTGCCAGCAGCTGGGATTTCAACACTGAAGCTTTCTTT
CDR3: CASSWDFNTEAFF

size: NA
D: NA
J: TRBJ1-2
V: TRBV28
DNA: TGTGCCAGCGGGGGGATTGATCGAGCTCAAAATGGCTACACCTTC
CDR3: CASGGIDRAQNGYTF

size: many
D: NA
J: TRBJ1-1
V: TRBV29-1
DNA: TGCAGCGTTGTTAAGGGGCTCACTGAAGCTTTCTTT
CDR3: CSVVKGLTEAFF

size: NA
D: NA
J: TRBJ2-1
V: TRBV10-3
DNA: TGTGCCATCAGCCCCCCCAACTCGGACAATGAGCAGTTCTTC
CDR3: CAISPPNSDNEQFF

size: NA
D: NA
J: TRBJ1-1
V: TRBV12-3/TRBV12-4
DNA: TGTGCCAGCAGTTTTCAAGGGTCGAACACTGAAGCTTTCTTT
CDR3: CASSFQGSNTEAFF

size: many
D: NA
J: TRBJ1-5
V: TRBV6-2/TRBV6-3
DNA: TGTGCCAGCAGTTACCCCACAGGGCTCAATCAGCCCCAGCATTTT
CDR3: CASSYPTGLNQPQHF

size: few
D: NA
J: TRBJ2-5
V: TRBV7-9
DNA: TGTGCCAGCAGCTTAAGGGGGGGACTCCAAGAGACCCAGTACTTC
CDR3: CASSLRGGLQETQYF

size: many
D: NA
J: TRBJ1-1
V: TRBV6-5
DNA: TGTGCCAGCAGTTACTCCGGAGGGCGGACTGAAGCTTTCTTT
CDR3: CASSYSGGRTEAFF

size: many
D: TRBD1
J: TRBJ2-3
V: TRBV4-2
DNA: TGTGCCAGCAGCCCCCGGGACAGGGGTTTTACAGATACGCAGTATTTT
CDR3: CASSPRDRGFTDTQYF

size: few
D: NA
J: TRBJ2-2
V: TRBV7-2
DNA: TGTGCCAGCAGCTTAGGCCGGAGGGGCGACGGGGAGCTGTTTTTT
CDR3: CASSLGRRGDGELFF

size: NA
D: NA
J: TRBJ1-1
V: TRBV10-3
DNA: TGTGCCATCAGTGAGTGGACGGATGAAGCTTTCTTT
CDR3: CAISEWTDEAFF

size: many
D: NA
J: TRBJ1-4
V: TRBV21-1
DNA: TGTGCCAGCTCCAACCGAGGCCGACAGGAGGAAGAAAAACTGTTTTTT
CDR3: CASSNRGRQEEEKLFF

size: few
D: NA
J: TRBJ1-2
V: TRBV20-1
DNA: TGCAGTGCTGCCCGGGTCCCCGCGGACTATGGCTACACCTTC
CDR3: CSAARVPADYGYTF

size: few
D: TRBD1
J: TRBJ2-5
V: TRBV5-1
DNA: TGCGCCAGCAGCTTGGACGTCGGACAGGGACAAATGGGGGAGACCCAGTACTTC
CDR3: CASSLDVGQGQMGETQYF